The rows below give T cell receptor beta chains drawn from one sample of a study of blood T cell repertoires in COVID-19. The method was immunoSEQ multiplex PCR; TCRdb's version includes in-frame clones alone and lacks a portion of them. The table has 200,000 to 300,000 clones, approximately 84% seen once. Sequenced sample: PBMCs or T cells enriched from blood (not recorded which). These receptors were obtained from a woman between 40 and 55 years old with acute COVID-19. Each CDR3 is given with its conserved first and last residue. A D gene is named only where the DNA matches it firmly. Clone size, where shown, is once, few, many, or a class for clones that have expanded.

clone_size j_call v_call d_call cdr3_aa cdr3_nt
- TRBJ1-1 TRBV12-3/TRBV12-4 - CASSAGQETEAFF TGTGCCAGCAGTGCGGGCCAGGAGACTGAAGCTTTCTTT
- TRBJ2-1 TRBV19 - CASSITVSYNEQFF TGTGCCAGTAGTATAACAGTTTCCTACAATGAGCAGTTCTTC
- TRBJ2-1 TRBV4-2 - CASSRQRSSYNEQFF TGTGCCAGCAGCCGACAGCGTAGCTCCTACAATGAGCAGTTCTTC
many TRBJ2-7 TRBV7-9 TRBD1 CASSIGGQEFYEQYF TGTGCCAGCAGCATAGGGGGACAGGAGTTCTACGAGCAGTACTTC
once TRBJ1-1 TRBV27 TRBD1 CASSPPVTGRTEAFF TGTGCCAGCAGTCCCCCCGTGACAGGGCGGACTGAAGCTTTCTTT
- TRBJ2-5 TRBV3-1/TRBV3-2 - CASSHRGGGETQYF TGTGCCAGCAGCCACCGTGGAGGAGGGGAGACCCAGTACTTC
- TRBJ1-1 TRBV12-3/TRBV12-4 TRBD1 CADRGWATEAFF TGTGCCGACAGGGGATGGGCCACTGAAGCTTTCTTT
- TRBJ1-2 TRBV5-1 - CASSLGGYYGYTF TGCGCCAGCAGCCTTGGGGGGTACTATGGCTACACCTTC
- TRBJ2-1 TRBV7-3 TRBD2 CASSSSVLAGEDEQFF TGTGCCAGCAGTTCTAGCGTGCTAGCGGGAGAAGATGAGCAGTTCTTC
- TRBJ2-7 TRBV9 TRBD2 CASSETATSGIYEQYF TGTGCCAGCAGCGAGACTGCGACTAGCGGGATTTACGAGCAGTACTTC
- TRBJ1-2 TRBV11-3 TRBD1 CASSLEWQGEGYTF TGTGCCAGCAGCTTAGAGTGGCAGGGGGAAGGCTACACCTTC
- TRBJ1-1 TRBV6-5 - CASSNRQNTEAFF TGTGCCAGCAGTAACAGGCAGAACACTGAAGCTTTCTTT
- TRBJ2-5 TRBV18 TRBD1 CASSPQDREETQYF TGTGCCAGCTCACCCCAGGACAGGGAAGAGACCCAGTACTTC
- TRBJ2-5 TRBV2 - CASSEIETQYF TGTGCCAGCAGCGAGATAGAGACCCAGTACTTC
- TRBJ1-2 TRBV5-1 TRBD1 CASSTGQGMGTYGYTF TGCGCCAGCAGCACGGGACAGGGGATGGGGACCTATGGCTACACCTTC
- TRBJ1-6 TRBV9 TRBD1 CASSPWTGSSYNSPLHF TGTGCCAGCAGCCCGTGGACAGGAAGCTCCTATAATTCACCCCTCCACTTT